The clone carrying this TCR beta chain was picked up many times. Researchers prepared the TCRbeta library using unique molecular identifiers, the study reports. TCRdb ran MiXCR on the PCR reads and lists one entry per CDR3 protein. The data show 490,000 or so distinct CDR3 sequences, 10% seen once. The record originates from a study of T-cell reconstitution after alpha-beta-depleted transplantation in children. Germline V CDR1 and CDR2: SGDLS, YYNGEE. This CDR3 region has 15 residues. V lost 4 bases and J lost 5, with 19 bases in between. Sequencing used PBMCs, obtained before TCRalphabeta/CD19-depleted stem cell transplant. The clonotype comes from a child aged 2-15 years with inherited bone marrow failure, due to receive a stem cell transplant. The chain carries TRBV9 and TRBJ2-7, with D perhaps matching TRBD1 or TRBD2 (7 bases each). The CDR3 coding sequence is TGTGCCAGCAGCCCAGGGGGGGGGCTAGCCCACGAGCAGTACTTC. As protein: CASSPGGGLAHEQYF.